One and the same sample provided the 2 T cell receptor beta chains below, sequenced in a study of shared clonotypes between healthy human individuals (TCRdb year 2020). CD8 naive samples consisted of CD45RO-negative cells that were positively selected for CCR7, yielding a CD45RA+CCR7+ population without TemRA cells. Preparation of the library involved the immunoSEQ multiplex PCR assay. TCRdb stores this immuneACCESS table with in-frame sequences only. Part of the clones is absent; in the studies checked, under half of the shortfall reflects unresolved V genes, and no reason is known for the rest. In all, the sample holds about 2 million clones, and about 95% of those were seen once. The top ten constitute under 1.5% of the sample. The specimen sequenced was naive CD8+ T cells sorted from blood. According to the study, the label for this sample's cell subset or site signals: CD45RA+CCR7+. The receptors originated from a man between 18 and 35 years old in good health.

The chain employs TRBV5-4 and TRBJ1-1; D is undetermined. This CDR3 contains 14 residues. Between the trimmed V and J ends, which lost 1 base and 2 bases, there was a span of 9 bases. Germline lookup yields CDR1 SGHNT and CDR2 YYREEE (reference sequence). CDR3 protein: CASSLFSGNTEAFF. CDR3 nucleotide sequence: TGTGCCAGCAGCTTGTTTTCGGGCAACACTGAAGCTTTCTTT.

The J gene is TRBJ1-2, the V gene TRBV5-6; 9 positions match TRBD1. This CDR3 contains 15 residues. Per the germline V gene, CDR1 is SGHDT and CDR2 is YYEEEE. J lost 4 bases, V lost 5 bases, and 9 bases had no gene match. This CDR3 is CASSTGTGWIYGYTF. CDR3 DNA: TGTGCCAGCAGTACCGGGACAGGGTGGATCTATGGCTACACCTTC.